The 11 T cell receptor beta chains presented below share a single source sample, sequenced in a study of blood T cell repertoires in COVID-19. Sequenced by immunoSEQ multiplex PCR; TCRdb stores in-frame clones only, minus some. The table records around 320,000 clones, roughly 90% of them present only once. The sample taken for sequencing was PBMCs or T cells enriched from blood (not recorded which). The receptors derive from a woman under 30 with acute COVID-19.

This clone came up once. The rearrangement joins TRBV19 to TRBJ1-2, with a weak D call TRBD1 (6 bases). V was pared by 5 bases and J by 6 bases, with 22 bases between. This CDR3 is built from 16 residues. Germline V gene sequence: CDR1 LNHDA, CDR2 SQIVND (reference sequence). CDR3 in amino acids: CASSPDRTVQIHGYTF. The CDR3 DNA sequence: TGTGCCAGTAGTCCCGATCGGACAGTTCAGATCCATGGCTACACCTTC.

Here the CDR3 reads CASSHRQDDGYTF. The CDR3 DNA reads as TGTGCCAGCAGCCACCGACAGGATGATGGCTACACCTTC. V is TRBV7-9 and J is TRBJ1-2; tentative D call: TRBD1 (6 bases). The CDR3 is made up of 13 amino acids. CDR1 is SEHNR and CDR2 is FQNEAQ in the germline V gene (reference sequence). The ends were cut back, 5 bases at V and 6 bases at J, with 13 bases in the middle. Complete variable domain (other parts from reference TRBV7-9 and TRBJ1-2): DTGVSQNPRHKITKRGQNVTFRCDPISEHNRLYWYRQTLGQGPEFLTYFQNEAQLEKSRLLSDRFSAERPKGSFSTLEIQRTEQGDSAMYLCASSHRQDDGYTFGSGTRLTVV.

This rearrangement joins TRBV19 to TRBJ1-6; D remains unclear. Germline V CDR1 and CDR2: LNHDA, SQIVND (reference sequence). The CDR3 covers 14 residues. V gave up 4 bases and J gave up 7 bases, with 11 bases separating them. The CDR3 DNA sequence: TGTGCCAGTAGTAGTCGGCCACAGAATTCACCCCTCCACTTT. Its translation is CASSSRPQNSPLHF. Variable domain in full (rest from reference TRBV19 and TRBJ1-6): DGGITQSPKYLFRKEGQNVTLSCEQNLNHDAMYWYRQDPGQGLRLIYYSQIVNDFQKGDIAEGYSVSREKKESFPLTVTSAQKNPTAFYLCASSSRPQNSPLHFGNGTRLTVT.

The chain uses TRBV27 and TRBJ2-3, with 12 positions matching TRBD1. Germline assignment: CDR1 MNHEY and CDR2 SMNVEV (reference sequence). This CDR3 has 17 residues. J lost 4 bases, V lost 4 bases, and 9 bases had no gene match. The chain's CDR3 is CASSSTGTGGFPDTQYF. CDR3 coding DNA: TGTGCCAGCAGTTCAACCGGGACAGGGGGCTTCCCAGATACGCAGTATTTT.

The chain carries TRBV28 and TRBJ1-2; TRBD1 is a possible D gene (5 bases). Germline V gene lookup returns CDR1 MDHEN and CDR2 SYDVKM. The CDR3 totals 15 residues. Trimming removed 7 bases at V and 8 bases at J, with 23 bases between. CDR3 nucleotide sequence: TGTGCCAGCACCTTTCCCAACCAGGGAAGGAGCGGCTACACCTTC. This codes for CASTFPNQGRSGYTF.

The chain carries TRBV28 and TRBJ1-2, with unresolved D. The CDR3 is 14 residues long. The V end was cut by 7 bases, the J end by 0 bases, with 12 bases between. Germline lookup yields CDR1 MDHEN and CDR2 SYDVKM. The CDR3 DNA reads as TGTGCCAGCAATTGGTGGAGGGCTAACTATGGCTACACCTTC. Translated, it gives CASNWWRANYGYTF.

This clone was seen just once. The gene calls are TRBV3-1 (or the pseudogene TRBV3-2) and TRBJ2-7; 9 nucleotides agree with TRBD2. The V and J ends lost 8 bases and 1 base, in that order; junction bases with no gene match: 9. Germline-derived CDR1 and CDR2 are LGHDT and YNNKEL (reference sequence). The CDR3 is made up of 15 amino acids. CDR3 DNA sequence: TGTGCCAGCGGACTTACTAGCGGGCGTTCCTACGAGCAGTACTTC. This sequence encodes CASGLTSGRSYEQYF.

The chain has TRBV7-9 and TRBJ2-1, with 7 bases matching TRBD2. Trimming took 5 bases from V and 14 from J; bases not matched to a gene: 15. CDR1 and CDR2 (germline): SEHNR, FQNEAQ (reference sequence). The CDR3 sequence is 14 residues long. The CDR3 reads CASSPPSTSDSKFF. CDR3 bases: TGTGCCAGCAGCCCGCCTTCTACTAGCGACAGTAAGTTCTTC.

In its sample, this clone was seen a few times. V gene TRBV28 combines with J gene TRBJ2-7; 13 bases map to TRBD2. CDR3 length equals 16 residues. V lost 5 bases to trimming and J lost 2 bases; unmatched junction nucleotides: 6. CDR1 and CDR2 (germline): MDHEN, SYDVKM. The CDR3 loop reads CASSPLGLAGAYEQYF. The DNA for the CDR3 is TGTGCCAGCAGTCCTCTCGGACTAGCGGGGGCCTACGAGCAGTACTTC.

The sample holds one count of this clone. This chain uses TRBV3-1 (or the pseudogene TRBV3-2) with TRBJ1-1; the match to TRBD1 covers 7 bases. Trimming took 3 bases from V and 4 from J; bases not matched to a gene: 5. Germline loops: CDR1 LGHDT, CDR2 YNNKEL (reference sequence). The CDR3 has 14 amino acids. CDR3 protein: CASSHTPGGTEAFF. In nucleotides, the CDR3 is TGTGCCAGCAGCCATACCCCAGGGGGCACTGAAGCTTTCTTT.

Here the CDR3 reads CATRNRSNTEAFF. As DNA, the CDR3 is TGTGCCACCAGAAACAGATCGAACACTGAAGCTTTCTTT. This chain connects TRBV24-1 to TRBJ1-1; D is ambiguous. Trimming removed 7 bases from V and 1 base from J, with 9 bases in between. CDR1 is KGHDR and CDR2 is SFDVKD in the germline V gene. This CDR3 spans 13 amino acids.